Listed here are 6 T cell receptor beta chains from one sample, sequenced in a study of T cell responses to AZD1222 COVID-19 vaccine. Data came from immunoSEQ multiplex PCR; TCRdb stores just in-frame clones and leaves some out. The repertoire has 120,000 to 150,000 clones, about 90% of them found once; the top ten carry under 5.5%. Sample: peripheral blood, taken on day 0 of AZD1222 vaccination. Every receptor here comes from an adult in good health.

The genes are TRBV11-2 and TRBJ1-6; no firm D call. In germline, CDR1 is SGHAT, CDR2 FQNNGV. V was clipped by 0 bases and J by 7 bases, with 7 bases between them. This CDR3 has 14 residues. The CDR3 bases are TGTGCCAGCAGCTTAGAATGGACGAATTCACCCCTCCACTTT. Translation gives CASSLEWTNSPLHF.

V gene TRBV6-5 combines with J gene TRBJ2-7; D may be TRBD1 or TRBD2 (5 bases each). The germline V gene encodes CDR1 MNHEY and CDR2 SVGAGI. The CDR3 consists of 13 residues. Trimming removed 5 bases at V and 1 base at J, with 9 bases between. The CDR3 region is CASSLEGSYEQYF. CDR3 bases: TGTGCCAGCAGTCTCGAGGGGTCCTACGAGCAGTACTTC.

The chain joins TRBV19 to TRBJ2-2; D is uncertain. V lost 5 bases and J lost 3, with 4 bases in between. CDR1 LNHDA and CDR2 SQIVND come from the germline V gene (reference sequence). The CDR3 extends over 12 amino acids. This chain's CDR3 is CASSFHTGELFF. The CDR3 DNA sequence: TGTGCCAGTAGTTTCCACACCGGGGAGCTGTTTTTT.

This clone occurred a few times. The V gene is TRBV7-2, the J gene TRBJ1-1, with TRBD1 matching over 7 bases. The CDR3 spans 15 residues. With 6 bases clipped from V and 5 bases from J, the junction kept 12 bases outside the gene matches. Germline CDR1 is SGHTA and CDR2 is FQGNSA. The DNA of the CDR3 is TGTGCCAGCAGATCAAATTACAGGGGAGGAACTGAAGCTTTCTTT. Its translation is CASRSNYRGGTEAFF.

The chain joins TRBV28 to TRBJ1-4; D is possibly TRBD1 (5 bases). Between the trimmed V and J ends, which lost 10 bases and 10 bases, there was a span of 13 bases. In germline, CDR1 is MDHEN, CDR2 SYDVKM. The CDR3 extends over 11 amino acids. For the CDR3, the DNA is TGTGCCACCACGGGGCTTGGAAAACTGTTTTTT. Amino acid sequence: CATTGLGKLFF.

The J gene is TRBJ2-7, the V gene TRBV4-2; 9 bases are a match to TRBD2. Germline CDR1 and CDR2: LGHNA and YNFKEQ. Trimming cost V 3 bases and J 3 bases; bases outside gene matches: 6. The CDR3 runs to 15 residues. The CDR3 reads CASSQTGTSSYEQYF. The CDR3 DNA follows: TGTGCCAGCAGCCAGACCGGGACTAGCAGCTACGAGCAGTACTTC.